This TCR beta chain stems from a study of cytomegalovirus exposure and HLA in healthy donors. About the research overall: Earlier work reported some 110 million unique TCR beta sequences from 150 million to 200 million T cells. Findings and limits, study-wide: A later analysis associated 16,000 or so TCR beta sequences with HLA alleles at a 0.05 false discovery rate. Cytomegalovirus-associated TCR beta chains were listed, numbering some 150. For TCR beta chains, V- and J-gene trimming was later linked to a missense DCLRE1C variant.

PCR employed 60 Vbeta and 13 Jbeta primers. Sequenced by immunoSEQ multiplex PCR; TCRdb stores in-frame clones only, minus some. The sample has over 120,000 clones, 80% seen once. Trimming took off 1 base at V and 1 base at J, with 10 bases between the two ends. CDR3 length equals 15 residues. Germline V lookup: CDR1 MGHRA, CDR2 YSYEKL. This clone showed up just a few times. Its antigen is unidentified. The chain is built from TRBV4-1 and TRBJ2-5, with D perhaps matching TRBD1 (5 bases). The clonotype comes from a man aged 50-60 years in good health and CMV-seronegative. Sample: PBMCs. CDR3 nucleotides: TGCGCCAGCAGCCAAGGTGACAGAATCCAAGAGACCCAGTACTTC. Its translation: CASSQGDRIQETQYF.